This T cell receptor beta chain is from a study of cytomegalovirus exposure and HLA in healthy donors. Separate from the approximately 650-subject first cohort, the roughly 110-subject validation cohort was the one that the donors belonged to. TCRdb's copy holds only in-frame clones and misses some; the assay was immunoSEQ multiplex PCR. The repertoire holds some 260,000 clones, with about 90% as singletons. The sequencing input was PBMCs. The receptor's source is a young man in good health and CMV-seropositive.

CDR3 DNA sequence: TGCAGCGTTGAAGACAGGGGCGGGGAGACCCAGTACTTC. Translating it yields CSVEDRGGETQYF. V gene TRBV29-1 combines with J gene TRBJ2-5; D might be TRBD1 (6 bases). Trimming left V 0 bases short and J 5 bases short, with 10 bases between. CDR1 and CDR2 from the germline V gene are SQVTM and ANQGSEA. The CDR3 extends over 13 amino acids.